The 5 T cell receptor beta chains in this list originate from one sample, sequenced in a study of regulatory T cells in long-lasting Graves disease. Time point: newly diagnosed GD, antithyroid drugs for less than 3 months. Extracted RNA from PBMCs served as the source of the TCR library. Libraries of TCR beta came from iRepertoire HTBI primers plus Arm-PCR of CDR3 regions. Via MiXCR, TCRdb re-called the multiplex PCR reads, giving one row per CDR3 protein. This table has roughly 440,000 distinct CDR3 sequences, 16% appearing once. The sample also formed part of further work on T cells in Graves' hyperthyroidism and ophthalmopathy.

This sample comprised peripheral blood mononuclear cells (PBMCs), obtained at new diagnosis, from a patient treated with antithyroid drugs. The receptors derive from a young woman with Graves disease.

The CDR3 loop is CASSLFAGTQETQYF. In nucleotides, the CDR3 is TGTGCCAGCAGTTTGTTCGCGGGGACACAAGAGACCCAGTACTTC. V gene TRBV28 combines with J gene TRBJ2-5; D is possibly TRBD1 or TRBD2 (6 bases each). The CDR3 totals 15 residues. Germline V gives CDR1 MDHEN, CDR2 SYDVKM. V was trimmed by 3 bases and J by 2 bases, leaving 13 bases between them.

The chain links TRBV9 to TRBJ1-3, with TRBD1 matching 10 bases. V lost 3 bases, J lost 4 bases, and 4 bases stayed unmatched. The CDR3 is 15 amino acids. Looked up from germline, CDR1 is SGDLS and CDR2 is YYNGEE. CDR3 region: CASSEDRGTGNTIYF. CDR3 bases: TGTGCCAGCAGCGAGGACAGGGGGACGGGAAACACCATATATTTT. Full variable domain (outside the CDR3, taken from reference TRBV9 and TRBJ1-3): DSGVTQTPKHLITATGQRVTLRCSPRSGDLSVYWYQQSLDQGLQFLIQYYNGEERAKGNILERFSAQQFPDLHSELNLSSLELGDSALYFCASSEDRGTGNTIYFGEGSWLTVV.

The chain carries TRBV27 and TRBJ1-5, with D perhaps TRBD1 (5 bases). Trimming took 8 bases from V and 7 from J, leaving 15 bases between them. The CDR3 length is 13 residues. Germline V gene sequence: CDR1 MNHEY, CDR2 SMNVEV (reference sequence). Written as DNA, the CDR3 is TGTGCCAGCGGGCGACAGAGAGGCCAGCCCCAGCATTTT. Its protein is CASGRQRGQPQHF.

The chain's CDR3 is CASSQESGQGNSPLHF. For the CDR3, the DNA is TGCGCCAGCAGCCAAGAATCAGGACAGGGTAATTCACCCCTCCACTTT. This chain joins TRBV4-1 and TRBJ1-6; 8 bases match TRBD1. V shed 0 bases and J 6 bases; nucleotides not matched to a gene: 4. This CDR3 is 16 amino acids long. CDR1 and CDR2 from the germline V gene are MGHRA and YSYEKL.

This clonotype was recorded many times. The chain uses TRBV30 and TRBJ1-2; D ambiguous. Germline lookup yields CDR1 GTSNPN and CDR2 SVGIG (reference sequence). Trimming took off 0 bases at V and 7 bases at J, with 12 bases between the two ends. The CDR3 is 13 residues long. The CDR3 region is CAWSVRAPPGYTF. CDR3 in DNA: TGTGCCTGGAGTGTACGGGCCCCCCCTGGCTACACCTTC.